This T cell receptor (beta chain) is drawn from a study of shared clonotypes between healthy human individuals. This CDR3 is built from 18 residues. The ends lost 5 bases at V and 1 base at J; junction bases unmatched: 10. Germline values: CDR1 SGHNT, CDR2 YENEEA. Clones were sequenced by immunoSEQ multiplex PCR, and TCRdb holds only the in-frame ones, with some missing. The sample holds about 2.3 million clones, more than 80% seen once. This receptor was taken from a young man in good health. Some clones in this sample may be carry-over from other donors' samples. This chain uses TRBV11-3 with TRBJ2-6; TRBD2 aligns across 8 bases. Sequencing used naive CD4+ T cells from PBMCs. As to subset: CD45RA+ positively selected. For the CDR3, the DNA is TGTGCCAGCAGCCATCCCCCGGGGGGGTATTCTGGGGCCAACGTCCTGACTTTC. It translates to CASSHPPGGYSGANVLTF.